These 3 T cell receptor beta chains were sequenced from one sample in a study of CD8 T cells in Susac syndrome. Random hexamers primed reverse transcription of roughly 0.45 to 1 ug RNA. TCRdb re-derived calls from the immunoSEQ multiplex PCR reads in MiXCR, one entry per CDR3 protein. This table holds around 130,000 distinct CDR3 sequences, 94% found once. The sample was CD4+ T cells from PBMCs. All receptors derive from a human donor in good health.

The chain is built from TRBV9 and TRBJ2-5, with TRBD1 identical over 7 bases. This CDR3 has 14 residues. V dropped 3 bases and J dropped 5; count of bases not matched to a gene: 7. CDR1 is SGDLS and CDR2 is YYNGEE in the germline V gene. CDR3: CASSARDRAETQYF. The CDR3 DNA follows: TGTGCCAGCAGCGCCAGAGACAGGGCGGAGACCCAGTACTTC.

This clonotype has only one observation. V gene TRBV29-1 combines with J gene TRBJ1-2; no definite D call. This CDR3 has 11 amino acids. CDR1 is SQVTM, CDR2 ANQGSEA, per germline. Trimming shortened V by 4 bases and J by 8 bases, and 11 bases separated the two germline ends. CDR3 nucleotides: TGCAGCGTTGTAACAAACGGGGGCTACACCTTC. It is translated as CSVVTNGGYTF.

The DNA for the CDR3 is TGTGCCTGGAGCGGAGCGGGAGGGCGGACAGATACGCAGTATTTT. This gives the protein CAWSGAGGRTDTQYF. The V and J genes are TRBV30 and TRBJ2-3, with 10 bases matching TRBD2. CDR1 and CDR2 from the germline V gene are GTSNPN and SVGIG (reference sequence). V lost 3 bases and J lost 3; bases outside the gene matches: 6. The CDR3 sequence is 15 residues long.